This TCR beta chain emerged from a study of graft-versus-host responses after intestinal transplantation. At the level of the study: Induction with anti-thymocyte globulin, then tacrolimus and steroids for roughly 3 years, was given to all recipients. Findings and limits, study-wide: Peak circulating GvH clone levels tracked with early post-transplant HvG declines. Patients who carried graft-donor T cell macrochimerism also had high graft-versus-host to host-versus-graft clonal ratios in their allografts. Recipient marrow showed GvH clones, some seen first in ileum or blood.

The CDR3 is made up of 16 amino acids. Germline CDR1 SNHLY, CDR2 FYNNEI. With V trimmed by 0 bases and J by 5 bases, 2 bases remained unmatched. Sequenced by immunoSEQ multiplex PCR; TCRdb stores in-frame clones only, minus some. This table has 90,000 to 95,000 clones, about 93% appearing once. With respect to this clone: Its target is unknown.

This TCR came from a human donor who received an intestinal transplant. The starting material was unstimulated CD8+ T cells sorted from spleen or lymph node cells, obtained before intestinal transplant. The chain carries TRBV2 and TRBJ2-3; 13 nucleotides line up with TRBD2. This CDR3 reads CASSEATSGGGDTQYF. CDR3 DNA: TGTGCCAGCAGTGAAGCCACTAGCGGGGGGGGAGATACGCAGTATTTT.